This is a list of T cell receptor beta chains from one sample in a study of somatic mutations in cytotoxic T cells in rheumatoid arthritis. Profiling relied on immunoSEQ multiplex PCR, and the TCRdb table lists in-frame clones only, not all of them. The table records over 10,000 clones, roughly 80% of them present only once. The sequencing input was CD8+ T cells sorted from blood. Source of these receptors: a man between 50 and 59 years old in good health. Both conserved end residues are part of each CDR3. The D gene is left open where the match is weak. Size is omitted from some rows. Given values are once, few, many or a class for expanded clones.

d_call j_call clone_size v_call cdr3_nt cdr3_aa
TRBD2 TRBJ2-3 - TRBV5-1 TGCGCCAGCAGCCCTCGGACCGGGACTAGCGTCACAGATACGCAGTATTTT CASSPRTGTSVTDTQYF
- TRBJ2-7 few TRBV2 TGTGCCAGCAGTGACGTCCCCTACGAGCAGTACTTC CASSDVPYEQYF
- TRBJ1-2 - TRBV29-1 TGCAGCGTCGCGGGTATATATGGCTACACCTTC CSVAGIYGYTF
- TRBJ1-2 - TRBV4-3 TGCGCCAGCAGCCAAGATTTTACGGTTAACTATGGCTACACCTTC CASSQDFTVNYGYTF
- TRBJ1-1 - TRBV27 TGTGCCAGCAGACTGTATCAGAACACTGAAGCTTTCTTT CASRLYQNTEAFF
- TRBJ1-1 - TRBV6-1 TGTGCCAGCAGTGAAACCGGCGTAAGTGAAGCTTTCTTT CASSETGVSEAFF
TRBD1 TRBJ1-5 once TRBV6-1 TGTGCCAGCAGTGTCCTACAGGGGCGACAGCCCCAGCATTTT CASSVLQGRQPQHF
TRBD2 TRBJ2-2 - TRBV5-1 TGCGCCAGCAGCTTGCCGGGGGGGCAAACCACCGGGGAGCTGTTTTTT CASSLPGGQTTGELFF
- TRBJ2-6 - TRBV15 TGTGCCACCAGCAAGGACCTGGGAGGGGCCAACGTCCTGACTTTC CATSKDLGGANVLTF
- TRBJ2-1 - TRBV28 TGTGCCAGCCATAACTACAATGAGCAGTTCTTC CASHNYNEQFF
TRBD1 TRBJ1-5 - TRBV4-1 TGCGCCAGCAGCCAAGGTGGACAGGGCCTCAATCAGCCCCAGCATTTT CASSQGGQGLNQPQHF